The 15 T cell receptor beta chains below were found in one sample sequenced in a study of long-term antiretroviral therapy in people with HIV. The run of the v3.0 immunoSEQ assay was at survey level. Generated by immunoSEQ multiplex PCR, the TCRdb table keeps only in-frame clones and is missing some. In the table there are about 39,000 clones, around 85% of which are singletons. This specimen consisted of unsorted PBMCs, obtained 3.1 years after starting antiretroviral therapy. The origin of the receptors is a woman in her forties or fifties with HIV.

This chain joins TRBV6-1 and TRBJ2-1; the match to TRBD2 covers 8 bases. The CDR3 is 13 residues long. V was clipped by 7 bases and J by 10 bases; unmatched bases: 9. Per the germline V gene, CDR1 is MNHNS and CDR2 is SASEGT. The CDR3 DNA is TGTGCCAGCACGAGTTTCCGGGGGGGCGAGCAGTTCTTC. It codes for CASTSFRGGEQFF.

CDR3 nucleotides: TGTGCCAGCAGTTACATGGACAACACTGAAGCTTTCTTT. Translated, it gives CASSYMDNTEAFF. The rearrangement uses TRBV6-5 and TRBJ1-1; D is undetermined. This CDR3 is 13 amino acids long. The V and J ends lost 2 bases and 2 bases respectively, with 6 bases between them. Germline V gene lookup returns CDR1 MNHEY and CDR2 SVGAGI.

The V call is TRBV4-1, the J call TRBJ1-1; unclear D gene. The ends were cut back, 0 bases at V and 9 bases at J, with 14 bases in the middle. Germline values: CDR1 MGHRA, CDR2 YSYEKL. The CDR3 loop spans 14 amino acids. CDR3 bases: TGCGCCAGCAGCCAAGATCCGCAGACTAACAAAGCTTTCTTT. Its translation is CASSQDPQTNKAFF.

J is TRBJ2-2 and V is TRBV4-1; tentative D call: TRBD1 (5 bases). The CDR3 runs 17 residues. Per the germline V gene, CDR1 is MGHRA and CDR2 is YSYEKL. V lost 4 bases and J 2 bases, leaving 17 bases between the germline ends. CDR3 amino acids: CASSPQTAPTNTGELFF. The CDR3, as DNA: TGCGCCAGCAGCCCCCAGACAGCTCCCACAAACACCGGGGAGCTGTTTTTT.

The chain combines TRBV6-1 with TRBJ2-5, with a tentative D call TRBD2 (5 bases). V lost 7 bases, J lost 5 bases, and 14 bases lay in between. CDR1 and CDR2 (germline): MNHNS, SASEGT. This CDR3 contains 13 residues. CDR3 nucleotide sequence: TGTGCCAGCACCGTGACGGGGAGCGAGACCCAGTACTTC. It specifies CASTVTGSETQYF.

V is TRBV12-1 and J is TRBJ2-3; the listed D gene, TRBD1, was not tested against the DNA. TRBV12-1 corresponds to a pseudogene. The CDR3 extends over 16 amino acids. The CDR3 sequence: CASSFRTGAGTDTQYF. CDR3 nucleotide sequence: TGTGCCAGCAGCTTCCGGACAGGGGCCGGGACAGATACGCAGTATTTT.

The CDR3 protein is CASSFSGGARLGDNEQFF. CDR3 DNA sequence: TGCGCCAGCAGCTTTAGCGGGGGGGCAAGACTCGGAGACAATGAGCAGTTCTTC. V gene TRBV5-1 combines with J gene TRBJ2-1; 11 bases align to TRBD2. V gave up 2 bases and J gave up 5 bases; unmatched junction bases: 12. In germline, CDR1 is SGHRS, CDR2 YFSETQ. CDR3 length: 18 residues. The full variable domain, with the rest looked up from reference TRBV5-1 and TRBJ2-1, is KAGVTQTPRYLIKTRGQQVTLSCSPISGHRSVSWYQQTPGQGLQFLFEYFSETQRNKGNFPGRFSGRQFSNSRSEMNVSTLELGDSALYLCASSFSGGARLGDNEQFFGPGTRLTVL.

This chain uses TRBV19 with TRBJ1-6; D unclear. The CDR3 totals 15 residues. V was clipped by 4 bases and J by 8 bases, with 15 bases between them. The germline gives CDR1 LNHDA, CDR2 SQIVND (reference sequence). CDR3 region: CASSRTGPEDSPLHF. The CDR3 DNA follows: TGTGCCAGTAGTAGGACCGGACCTGAAGATTCACCCCTCCACTTT.

In its sample, this clone was seen a few times. Written as DNA, the CDR3 is TGTGCTAGTGGTTTCCCGACAGGTAAAATGAACACTGAAGCTTTCTTT. Protein sequence: CASGFPTGKMNTEAFF. The genes are TRBV12-5 and TRBJ1-1; D is perhaps TRBD1 (6 bases). The CDR3 sequence is 16 residues long. Trimming stripped 3 bases from V and 0 bases from J, with 14 bases between. CDR1 and CDR2 (germline): LGHNT, FRNRAP.

This rearrangement joins TRBV7-9 to TRBJ1-2; D is possibly TRBD1 (6 bases). Germline CDR1 and CDR2: SEHNR and FQNEAQ (reference sequence). The CDR3 totals 15 residues. V was clipped by 2 bases and J by 2 bases, with 12 bases between them. The CDR3 DNA is TGTGCCAGCAGCTTACCGGGGGCAGGCAACTATGGCTACACCTTC. Translation gives CASSLPGAGNYGYTF.

This rearrangement joins TRBV21-1 to TRBJ2-5; the DNA was not compared with TRBD1, the D call given in the table. TRBV21-1 is recorded as a pseudogene. The CDR3 totals 18 residues. The CDR3 reads CASSNKGLLHRALETQYF. Here the CDR3 DNA reads TGTGCCAGCAGCAACAAGGGGCTCCTACACAGGGCCCTGGAGACCCAGTACTTC.

The V call is TRBV5-1, the J call TRBJ2-1, with TRBD2 matching over 8 bases. V was clipped by 0 bases and J by 10 bases; unmatched bases: 9. From germline, CDR1 is SGHRS and CDR2 YFSETQ. The CDR3 has 15 residues. CDR3 region: CASSLADYSGAEQFF. Written as DNA, the CDR3 is TGCGCCAGCAGCTTGGCCGATTATAGCGGGGCCGAGCAGTTCTTC. Full variable domain (outside the CDR3, taken from reference TRBV5-1 and TRBJ2-1): KAGVTQTPRYLIKTRGQQVTLSCSPISGHRSVSWYQQTPGQGLQFLFEYFSETQRNKGNFPGRFSGRQFSNSRSEMNVSTLELGDSALYLCASSLADYSGAEQFFGPGTRLTVL.

The chain is built from TRBV4-3 and TRBJ2-7; a weak D match, TRBD2 (6 bases). V lost 0 bases, J lost 2 bases, and 14 bases lay in between. Per the germline V gene, CDR1 is LGHNA and CDR2 is YSLEER. The CDR3 sequence is 16 residues long. As DNA, the CDR3 is TGCGCCAGCAGCCAAGATTACGGGGGTTCCCCCTACGAGCAGTACTTC. Its translation is CASSQDYGGSPYEQYF.

The count of this clone is one. This chain links TRBV2 with TRBJ1-1, with no clear D. V dropped 10 bases and J dropped 1 base, with 10 bases sitting between them. Per the germline V gene, CDR1 is SNHLY and CDR2 is FYNNEI. The CDR3 is 12 residues long. CDR3 amino acids: CATRERNTEAFF. Here the CDR3 DNA reads TGTGCCACGAGGGAGAGGAACACTGAAGCTTTCTTT.

The V gene is TRBV4-2, the J gene TRBJ1-2; D is ambiguous. The V end was cut by 0 bases, the J end by 4 bases, with 15 bases between. The CDR3 is 16 amino acids. Germline CDR1 reads LGHNA; CDR2 reads YNFKEQ. CDR3 bases: TGTGCCAGCAGCCAAGACGGCTTGCGGAGCAGCTATGGCTACACCTTC. Its protein is CASSQDGLRSSYGYTF.